This T cell receptor beta chain was profiled in a study of T cell responses to AZD1222 COVID-19 vaccine. Study results and limitations: The sample set comprised mostly white British donors with more females, and clonal diversity was possibly underestimated.

The table lists this clone with a count of one. Its antigen is unidentified. Germline V gene lookup returns CDR1 LGHDT and CDR2 YNNKEL (reference sequence). Unmatched junction bases numbered 2, after V lost 1 base and J lost 6 bases. The CDR3 totals 14 residues. The table came from immunoSEQ multiplex PCR; TCRdb's copy has only in-frame clones and leaves some out. Among around 99,000 clones listed, around 90% were seen once. The clonotype originates from an adult in good health. The specimen comprised peripheral blood, sampled on day 0 of AZD1222 vaccination. The V gene is TRBV3-1 (or the pseudogene TRBV3-2), the J gene TRBJ2-2, with 7 bases lining up with TRBD2. The CDR3 loop reads CASSQGAGAGELFF. The DNA of the CDR3 is TGTGCCAGCAGCCAAGGGGCGGGGGCCGGGGAGCTGTTTTTT.